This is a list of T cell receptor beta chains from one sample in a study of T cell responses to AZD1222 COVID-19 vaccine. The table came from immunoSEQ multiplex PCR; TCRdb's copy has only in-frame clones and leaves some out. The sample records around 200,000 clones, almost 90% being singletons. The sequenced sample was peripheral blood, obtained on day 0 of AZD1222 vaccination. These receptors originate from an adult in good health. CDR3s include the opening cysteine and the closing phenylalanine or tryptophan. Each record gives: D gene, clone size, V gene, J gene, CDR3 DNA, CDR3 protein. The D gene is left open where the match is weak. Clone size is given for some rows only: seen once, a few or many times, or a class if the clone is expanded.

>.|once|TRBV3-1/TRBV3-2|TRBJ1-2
TGTGCCAGCAGCCAAGTCCAAAACTATGGCTACACCTTC
CASSQVQNYGYTF
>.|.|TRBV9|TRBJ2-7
TGTGCCAGCAGCGTAGGGGTATCGGCCTACGAGCAGTACTTC
CASSVGVSAYEQYF
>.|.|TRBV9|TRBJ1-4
TGTGCCAGCAGCGTAGCGGGGGGCTGGGGTGAAAAACTGTTTTTT
CASSVAGGWGEKLFF
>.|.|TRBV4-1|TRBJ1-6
TGCGCCAGCAGCCAAGAACTGGGTACTGGGTCCTATAATTCACCCCTCCACTTT
CASSQELGTGSYNSPLHF
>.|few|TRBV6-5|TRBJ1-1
TGTGCGTCGTCGGGGCGGAAGAACACTGAAGCTTTCTTT
CASSGRKNTEAFF
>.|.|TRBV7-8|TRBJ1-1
TGTGCCAGCAGCTTAGGAACAGGCTACACTGAAGCTTTCTTT
CASSLGTGYTEAFF
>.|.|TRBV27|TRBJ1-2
TGTGCCAGCAGTTTATATTCGGGGGATGGCTACACCTTC
CASSLYSGDGYTF
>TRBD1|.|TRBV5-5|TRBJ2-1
TGTGCCGGCAGCATTGGACAGGGGATCGATGAGCAGTTCTTC
CAGSIGQGIDEQFF
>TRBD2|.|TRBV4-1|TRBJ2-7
TGCGCCAGCAGCGGACTAGCGGACTACGAGCAGTACTTC
CASSGLADYEQYF
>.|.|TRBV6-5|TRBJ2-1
TGTGCCAGCAGTTACTCGAGGGATGAGCAGTTCTTC
CASSYSRDEQFF
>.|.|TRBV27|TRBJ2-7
TGTGCCAGCAGTTCGCGAAGACTAACCCGGTTGAACGAGCAGTACTTC
CASSSRRLTRLNEQYF
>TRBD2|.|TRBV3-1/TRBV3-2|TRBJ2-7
TGTGCCAGCAGCTGGACTAGCGGGAGTTCAAGGGCCTACGAGCAGTACTTC
CASSWTSGSSRAYEQYF
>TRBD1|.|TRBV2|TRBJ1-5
TGTGCCAGCAGTATAGACAGGGCCCAGCATTTT
CASSIDRAQHF
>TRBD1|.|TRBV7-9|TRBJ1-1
TGTGCCAGCTCTCCGACAGGGAGAACTGAAGCTTTCTTT
CASSPTGRTEAFF
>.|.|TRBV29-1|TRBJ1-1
TGCAGCGTTGAAACAGTAGGGGGTTACACTGAAGCTTTCTTT
CSVETVGGYTEAFF
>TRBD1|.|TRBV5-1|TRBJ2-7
TGCGCCAGCAGCATCGGGACAGCCGTCGTCGAGCAGTACTTC
CASSIGTAVVEQYF
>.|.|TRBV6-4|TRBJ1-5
TGTGCCAGCAGTGCCCTCGGGGGGGACCAGCCCCAGCATTTT
CASSALGGDQPQHF
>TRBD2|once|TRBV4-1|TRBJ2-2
TGCGCCAGCAGCCACCTGAGGGAGGGGCCCGGGGAGCTGTTTTTT
CASSHLREGPGELFF
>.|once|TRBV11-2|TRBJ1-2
TGTGCCAGCAGCCCTCGGGGGACACCTATTCCTAACTATGGCTACACCTTC
CASSPRGTPIPNYGYTF
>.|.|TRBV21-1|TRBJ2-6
TGTGCCAGCAGCCCATTTGCCGGACAGGGGATGTTCACTGGGGCCAACGTCCTGACTTTC
CASSPFAGQGMFTGANVLTF
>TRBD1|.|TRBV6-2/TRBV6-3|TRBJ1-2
TGTGCCAGCAGTTACAGGAGGGGACAGCCCTATGGCTACACCTTC
CASSYRRGQPYGYTF
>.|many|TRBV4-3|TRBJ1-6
TGCGCCAGCAGCCAAGACTATAATTCACCCCTCCACTTT
CASSQDYNSPLHF
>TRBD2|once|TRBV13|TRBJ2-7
TGTGCCAGCAGCCCCCGACGGGGGGGGCCTTACGAGCAGTACTTC
CASSPRRGGPYEQYF
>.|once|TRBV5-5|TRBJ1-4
TGTGCCAGCAGCCGAAATACAGGGCCAACTAATGAAAAACTGTTTTTT
CASSRNTGPTNEKLFF
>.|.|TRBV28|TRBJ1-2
TGTGCCAGCAGCATGGGGGACGTCTATGGCTACACCTTC
CASSMGDVYGYTF
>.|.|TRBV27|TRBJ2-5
TGTGCCAGCAGTTCGGTCCAACAACAAGAGACCCAGTACTTC
CASSSVQQQETQYF
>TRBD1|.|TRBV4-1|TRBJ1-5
TGCGCCAGCAGCCAAAGGGAACAGGGGTCGTTTCAGCCCCAGCATTTT
CASSQREQGSFQPQHF
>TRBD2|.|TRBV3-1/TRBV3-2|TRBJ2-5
TGTGCCAGCAGCCAAGAGGGACTAGCGGGAGCTTCGACCCAGTACTTC
CASSQEGLAGASTQYF
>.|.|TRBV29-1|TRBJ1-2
TGCAGCGATCAGTTAAACTATGGCTACACCTTC
CSDQLNYGYTF
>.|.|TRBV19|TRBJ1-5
TGTGCCAGTATCGAAGGAGGCAATCAGCCCCAGCATTTT
CASIEGGNQPQHF
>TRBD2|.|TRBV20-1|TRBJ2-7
TGCAGTGCTAGTTCCAGCGGGGGGACGATGGAAGAGCAGTACTTC
CSASSSGGTMEEQYF
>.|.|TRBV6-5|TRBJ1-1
TGTGCCAGCGGAATCAGGAGGATGAACACTGAAGCTTTCTTT
CASGIRRMNTEAFF
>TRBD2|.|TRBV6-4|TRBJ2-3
TGTGCCAGCAGTGACTCACTAGCGGCGGGGGATACGCAGTATTTT
CASSDSLAAGDTQYF
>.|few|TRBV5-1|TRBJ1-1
TGCGCCAGCAGCTTGCAGGGCGAGACTGAAGCTTTCTTT
CASSLQGETEAFF
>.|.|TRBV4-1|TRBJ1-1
TGCGCCAGCAGCCAAGTTCGCACTATGAACACTGAAGCTTTCTTT
CASSQVRTMNTEAFF
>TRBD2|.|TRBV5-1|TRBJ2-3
TGCGCCAGCAGCTTGGATAGCGGGTCAGGGATAGATACGCAGTATTTT
CASSLDSGSGIDTQYF
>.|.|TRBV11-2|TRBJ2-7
TGTGCCAGCAGTCGGGTGGGGGCTAGCGGACGCTACGAGCAGTACTTC
CASSRVGASGRYEQYF
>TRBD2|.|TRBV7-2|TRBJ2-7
TGTGCCAGCAGCCCGCGACTAGCGGGTGACTACGAGCAGTACTTC
CASSPRLAGDYEQYF
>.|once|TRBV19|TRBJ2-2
TGTGCCAGTAGTATTAGCCTAGCTAGGGGGACCGGGGAGCTGTTTTTT
CASSISLARGTGELFF
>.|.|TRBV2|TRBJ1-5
TGTGCCAGCAGCCCAGGGGATCAGCCCCAGCATTTT
CASSPGDQPQHF
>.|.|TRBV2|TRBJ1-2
TGTGCCAGCAGAAGGGTACAGGGCGGCTACACCTTC
CASRRVQGGYTF
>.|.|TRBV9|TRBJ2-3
TGTGCCAGCAGCGTAGGGGACACCAGCACAGATACGCAGTATTTT
CASSVGDTSTDTQYF
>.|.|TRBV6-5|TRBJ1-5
TGTGCCAGCAGCTATGACGGCAATCAGCCCCAGCATTTT
CASSYDGNQPQHF
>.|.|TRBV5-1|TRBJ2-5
TGCGCCAGCAGTCAGACATCGCCCAGACAAGAGACCCAGTACTTC
CASSQTSPRQETQYF
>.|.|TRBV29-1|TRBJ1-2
TGCAGCGTCCGGGACTCCCGTTATGGCTACACCTTC
CSVRDSRYGYTF